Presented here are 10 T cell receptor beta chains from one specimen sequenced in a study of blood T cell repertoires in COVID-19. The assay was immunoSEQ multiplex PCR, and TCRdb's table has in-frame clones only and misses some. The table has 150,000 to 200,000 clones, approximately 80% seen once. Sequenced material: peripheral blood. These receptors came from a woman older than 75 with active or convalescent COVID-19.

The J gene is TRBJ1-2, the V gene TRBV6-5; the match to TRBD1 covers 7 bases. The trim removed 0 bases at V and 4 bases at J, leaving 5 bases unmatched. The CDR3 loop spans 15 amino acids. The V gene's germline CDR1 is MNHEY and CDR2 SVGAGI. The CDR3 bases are TGTGCCAGCAGTTACTCGGCAGGGGGTTTCTATGGCTACACCTTC. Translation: CASSYSAGGFYGYTF.

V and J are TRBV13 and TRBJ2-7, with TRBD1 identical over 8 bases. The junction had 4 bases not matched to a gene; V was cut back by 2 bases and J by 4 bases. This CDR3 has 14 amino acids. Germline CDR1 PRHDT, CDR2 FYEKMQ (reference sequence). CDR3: CASSLRDRTYEQYF. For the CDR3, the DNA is TGTGCCAGCAGCTTAAGGGACAGGACTTACGAGCAGTACTTC.

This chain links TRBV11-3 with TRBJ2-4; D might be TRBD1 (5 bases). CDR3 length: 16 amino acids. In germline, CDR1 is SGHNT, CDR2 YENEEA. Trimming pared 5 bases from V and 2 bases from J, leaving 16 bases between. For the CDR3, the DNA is TGTGCCAGCAGCGCCTATCTAGGGGCTTCCAAAAACATTCAGTACTTC. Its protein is CASSAYLGASKNIQYF.

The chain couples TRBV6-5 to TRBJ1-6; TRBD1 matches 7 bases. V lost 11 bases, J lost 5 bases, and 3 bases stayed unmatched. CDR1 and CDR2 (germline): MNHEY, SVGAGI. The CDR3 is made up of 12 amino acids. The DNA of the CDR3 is TGTGCCGGCGGACAGGATAATTCACCCCTCCACTTT. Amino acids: CAGGQDNSPLHF.

The CDR3 nucleotides are TGTGCCAGAAGCGGTATAGACAGCTCCGGCAACTATGGCTACACCTTC. It encodes CARSGIDSSGNYGYTF. The chain has TRBV7-5 and TRBJ1-2; the table's D gene call, TRBD1, was not cross checked with the DNA. TRBV7-5 is an annotated pseudogene. This CDR3 comprises 16 residues.

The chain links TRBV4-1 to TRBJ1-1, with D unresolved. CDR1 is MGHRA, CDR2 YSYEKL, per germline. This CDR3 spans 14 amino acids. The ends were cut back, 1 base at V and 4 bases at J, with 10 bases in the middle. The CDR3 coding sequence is TGCGCCAGCAGCCAAGGGTCAGGTCCCACTGAAGCTTTCTTT. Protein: CASSQGSGPTEAFF.

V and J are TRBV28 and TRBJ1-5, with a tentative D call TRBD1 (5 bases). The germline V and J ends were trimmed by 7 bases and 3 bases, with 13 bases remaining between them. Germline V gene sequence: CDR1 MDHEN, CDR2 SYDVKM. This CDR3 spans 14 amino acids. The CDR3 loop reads CASTTQGPNQPQHF. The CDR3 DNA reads TGTGCCAGCACCACCCAGGGTCCCAATCAGCCCCAGCATTTT.

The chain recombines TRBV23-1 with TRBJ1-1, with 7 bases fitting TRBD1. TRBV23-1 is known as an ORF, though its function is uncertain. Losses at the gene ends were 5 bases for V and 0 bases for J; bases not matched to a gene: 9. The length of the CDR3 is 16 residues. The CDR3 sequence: CASSGRNRGMNTEAFF. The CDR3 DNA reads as TGCGCCAGCAGTGGGCGAAACAGGGGCATGAACACTGAAGCTTTCTTT.

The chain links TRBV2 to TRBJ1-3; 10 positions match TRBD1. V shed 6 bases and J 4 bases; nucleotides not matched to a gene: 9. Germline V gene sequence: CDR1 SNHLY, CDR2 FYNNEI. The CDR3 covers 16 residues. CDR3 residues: CASRLTGGWEGNTIYF. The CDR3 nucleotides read TGTGCCAGCAGGTTGACAGGGGGCTGGGAAGGAAACACCATATATTTT.

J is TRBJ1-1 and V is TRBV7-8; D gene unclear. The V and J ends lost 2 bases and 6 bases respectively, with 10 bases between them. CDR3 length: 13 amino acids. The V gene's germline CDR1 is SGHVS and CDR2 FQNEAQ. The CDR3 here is CASSLNRDPEAFF. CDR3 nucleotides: TGTGCCAGCAGCTTAAACCGGGATCCTGAAGCTTTCTTT.